Below, 13 T cell receptor beta chains from the same sample are listed, as sequenced in a study of tumour-infiltrating T cells in Burkitt lymphoma (TCRdb year 2020). Library generation was performed with the immunoSEQ multiplex PCR assay. The table was pulled from immuneACCESS by TCRdb, which kept in-frame rearrangements only. Such tables lose some clones; where checked, under half of the loss comes from unresolved V genes, and the rest has no known cause. This sample comprises about 580 clones, 80% to 95% of them detected only once. The ten most abundant clones make up 5% to 7% of the sample. Sequenced input: tumor tissue. These receptors all come from a human donor with Burkitt lymphoma.

The chain links TRBV18 to TRBJ2-6; the D gene is possibly TRBD2 (5 bases). Germline V gene lookup returns CDR1 KGHSH and CDR2 LQKENI. This CDR3 comprises 17 residues. Trimming removed 4 bases at V and 1 base at J, with 14 bases between. CDR3 sequence (DNA): TGTGCCAGCTCACAAACGGGATCTAATTCTGGGGCCAACGTCCTGACTTTC. Encoded protein: CASSQTGSNSGANVLTF.

The chain links TRBV13 to TRBJ1-1; D is uncertain. The V gene lost 3 bases and the J gene lost 7 bases, with 15 bases spanning the gap. The CDR3 length is 14 residues. The germline V gene encodes CDR1 PRHDT and CDR2 FYEKMQ (reference sequence). CDR3 sequence reads: CASSFQYLADEAFF. CDR3 nucleotides: TGTGCCAGCAGCTTTCAGTACCTAGCAGATGAAGCTTTCTTT.

This chain links TRBV27 with TRBJ2-7, with TRBD2 identical over 9 bases. J was trimmed by 6 bases and V by 6 bases; bases with no gene match: 3. The CDR3 extends over 12 amino acids. CDR1 MNHEY and CDR2 SMNVEV come from the germline V gene (reference sequence). The CDR3 bases are TGTGCCAGCAGCCAACTAGCGGGCGAGCAGTACTTC. Translation gives CASSQLAGEQYF.

The rearrangement joins TRBV4-2 to TRBJ1-1; TRBD1 aligns across 9 bases. Germline V gives CDR1 LGHNA, CDR2 YNFKEQ. V lost 4 bases, J lost 1 base, and 4 bases stayed unmatched. The CDR3 contains 15 residues. Written as DNA, the CDR3 is TGTGCCAGCAGCCGTGGGGACAGGGCGAACACTGAAGCTTTCTTT. Residues: CASSRGDRANTEAFF.

The chain links TRBV6-5 to TRBJ1-4; no clear D. Looked up from germline, CDR1 is MNHEY and CDR2 is SVGAGI. This CDR3 is built from 15 residues. V was clipped by 0 bases and J by 7 bases, with 12 bases between them. The CDR3 DNA reads TGTGCCAGCAGTTACTCCGGCCAGCCAGTTGAAAAACTGTTTTTT. Protein: CASSYSGQPVEKLFF.

This chain links TRBV7-9 with TRBJ1-5; D gene uncertain. The CDR3 contains 13 residues. CDR1 SEHNR and CDR2 FQNEAQ come from the germline V gene (reference sequence). With 2 bases removed from V and 0 bases from J, the gap between germline ends came to 2 bases. The CDR3 sequence: CASSLSSNQPQHF. The CDR3 nucleotides are TGTGCCAGCAGCTTAAGTAGCAATCAGCCCCAGCATTTT.

The rearrangement joins TRBV15 to TRBJ1-2, with TRBD1 as a possible D gene (6 bases). The CDR3 spans 17 residues. CDR1 LNHNV and CDR2 YYDKDF come from the germline V gene (reference sequence). With 6 bases removed from V and 2 bases from J, the gap between germline ends came to 22 bases. CDR3 sequence (DNA): TGTGCCACCAGTACCGTAGTAGTTGGGACAAAAAACTATGGCTACACCTTC. The encoded protein is CATSTVVVGTKNYGYTF.

This chain connects TRBV7-2 to TRBJ2-5; D is unclear. Between the trimmed V and J ends, which lost 1 base and 5 bases, there was a span of 14 bases. From germline, CDR1 is SGHTA and CDR2 FQGNSA. The CDR3 extends over 15 amino acids. CDR3: CASSLGPYLGETQYF. The CDR3 DNA follows: TGTGCCAGCAGCTTAGGGCCCTACTTGGGGGAGACCCAGTACTTC.

The rearrangement joins TRBV6-5 to TRBJ1-2; perhaps TRBD1 as D (5 bases). The V and J ends lost 4 bases and 1 base respectively, with 13 bases between them. Germline-derived CDR1 and CDR2 are MNHEY and SVGAGI. The CDR3 runs to 15 residues. CDR3 sequence (DNA): TGTGCCAGCAGTTTTACAGGACGAGTTAACTATGGCTACACCTTC. It specifies CASSFTGRVNYGYTF.

This chain joins TRBV28 and TRBJ1-2; 11 bases map to TRBD1. J was trimmed by 4 bases and V by 6 bases; bases with no gene match: 7. The CDR3 spans 15 residues. Looked up from germline, CDR1 is MDHEN and CDR2 is SYDVKM. This CDR3 reads CASRRTGGASYGYTF. The CDR3 region has the DNA TGTGCCAGCAGGAGGACAGGGGGCGCTTCCTATGGCTACACCTTC.

The CDR3 coding sequence is TGTGCCAGCAGCGTAGAGGGGGCGAGTGAGACCCAGTACTTC. Amino acid sequence: CASSVEGASETQYF. The rearrangement joins TRBV9 to TRBJ2-5; 7 bases match TRBD1. V lost 0 bases, J lost 5 bases, and 4 bases stayed unmatched. The CDR3 spans 14 residues. Germline V gene data show CDR1 as SGDLS and CDR2 as YYNGEE.

The chain is built from TRBV27 and TRBJ1-1, with D maybe TRBD1 (5 bases). The germline V gene encodes CDR1 MNHEY and CDR2 SMNVEV (reference sequence). CDR3 length equals 13 residues. Trimming left V 6 bases short and J 1 base short, with 9 bases between. CDR3 region: CASRLGGNTEAFF. CDR3 coding DNA: TGTGCCAGCAGGCTCGGGGGGAACACTGAAGCTTTCTTT.

The gene calls are TRBV5-4 and TRBJ1-1; the D gene is possibly TRBD1 (6 bases). The CDR3 runs to 14 residues. V was cut by 2 bases and J by 2 bases, with 10 bases left in between. The germline V gene encodes CDR1 SGHNT and CDR2 YYREEE (reference sequence). The CDR3 here is CASSLGGANTEAFF. The CDR3 DNA sequence: TGTGCCAGCAGCTTAGGGGGGGCAAACACTGAAGCTTTCTTT. Looking up the rest from reference TRBV5-4 and TRBJ1-1 gives the full variable domain: ETGVTQSPTHLIKTRGQQVTLRCSSQSGHNTVSWYQQALGQGPQFIFQYYREEENGRGNFPPRFSGLQFPNYSSELNVNALELDDSALYLCASSLGGANTEAFFGQGTRLTVV.